Given below is one T cell receptor beta chain in context. What it binds is unknown. This sample is part of a study of Ad26.COV2.S vaccination and SARS-CoV-2 variants. Findings and limits, study-wide: The TCR-based breadth and depth measures might underestimate overall T cell responses.

Germline V gene lookup returns CDR1 SQVTM and CDR2 ANQGSEA. V lost 2 bases to trimming and J lost 2 bases, with 16 bases between them. The CDR3 contains 16 residues. Repertoires were generated with immunoSEQ multiplex PCR, while TCRdb's copy carries only in-frame clones and drops some. The sample carries over 110,000 clones, roughly 89% recorded once. Source: peripheral blood, taken after recovery from COVID-19. The receptor comes from a human donor who had recovered from COVID-19. The chain carries TRBV29-1 and TRBJ1-3; no definite D call. The CDR3 nucleotides read TGCAGCGTTGAAATGAGTGCAGGTTTGACTGGAAACACCATATATTTT. Protein: CSVEMSAGLTGNTIYF.